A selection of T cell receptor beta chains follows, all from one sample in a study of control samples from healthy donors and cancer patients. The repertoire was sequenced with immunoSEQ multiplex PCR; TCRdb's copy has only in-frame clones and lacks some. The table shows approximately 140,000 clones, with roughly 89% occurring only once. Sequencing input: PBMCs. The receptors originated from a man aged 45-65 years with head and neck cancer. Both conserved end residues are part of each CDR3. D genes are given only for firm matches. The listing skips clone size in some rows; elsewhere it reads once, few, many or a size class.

TGCAGTGCTAGTGGTCAGTTGATCAATCAGCCCCAGCATTTT,CSASGQLINQPQHF,TRBV20-1,.,TRBJ1-5,.
TGCGCCAGCAGTGTCTGGGGGTACAATGAGCAGTTCTTC,CASSVWGYNEQFF,TRBV10-2,.,TRBJ2-1,.
TGTGCCAGCAGCCCGGCGGAGGTATCTCTTTCTGGAAAACTGTTTTTT,CASSPAEVSLSGKLFF,TRBV3-1/TRBV3-2,.,TRBJ1-4,.
TGTGCCAGCAGTTACAGTGGCGGAATCCAAGAGACCCAGTACTTC,CASSYSGGIQETQYF,TRBV6-5,.,TRBJ2-5,.
TGTGCCAGCAGCAGAGGAGTGGACAGGGTGAACACTGAAGCTTTCTTT,CASSRGVDRVNTEAFF,TRBV7-2,TRBD1,TRBJ1-1,.
TGTGCCAGCAGTCCGTCGGGACAGGGAACCTACAATGAGCAGTTCTTC,CASSPSGQGTYNEQFF,TRBV28,TRBD1,TRBJ2-1,.
TGTGCCAGCAGCTTAGCGACGAAGTACGAGCAGTACTTC,CASSLATKYEQYF,TRBV7-9,.,TRBJ2-7,few
TGCGCCAGCAGCTTGGCTGTGCAGACGAACACCGGGGAGCTGTTTTTT,CASSLAVQTNTGELFF,TRBV5-1,.,TRBJ2-2,.
TGTGCCACCAGTGACCCCGGGACGGGTGGGAATCAGCCCCAGCATTTT,CATSDPGTGGNQPQHF,TRBV24-1,.,TRBJ1-5,.
TGTGCCAGTAAAGGGCGGGAGGATGAGCAGTTCTTC,CASKGREDEQFF,TRBV19,TRBD2,TRBJ2-1,.
TGTGCCAGCAGCTTAAGGGCTCCCACTGAAGCTTTCTTT,CASSLRAPTEAFF,TRBV11-2,.,TRBJ1-1,.
TGTGCCAGTAGTGCCTTAGGGGCTAATTCACCCCTCCACTTT,CASSALGANSPLHF,TRBV19,.,TRBJ1-6,.
TGTGCCAGCAGTTTAGGGGGTGGGGCCACTGAAGCTTTCTTT,CASSLGGGATEAFF,TRBV27,.,TRBJ1-1,.
TGCGCCAGCAGCCAAGAAGACCTGAGCTCCTACAATGAGCAGTTCTTC,CASSQEDLSSYNEQFF,TRBV4-1,.,TRBJ2-1,.
TGTGCCAGCAGCTTCGGGCTATTCATTGGCTACAATGAGCAGTTCTTC,CASSFGLFIGYNEQFF,TRBV5-8,.,TRBJ2-1,.
TGTGCCAGCAGTCAACTGGCCGCGAACACTGAAGCTTTCTTT,CASSQLAANTEAFF,TRBV2,.,TRBJ1-1,once
TGTGCCAGCAGCTTAGCTTGCCGAGGGGGACCTAACTATGGCTACACCTTC,CASSLACRGGPNYGYTF,TRBV11-3,.,TRBJ1-2,.
TGTGCCAGCAACCAGGACGGCTACAATGAGCAGTTCTTC,CASNQDGYNEQFF,TRBV9,.,TRBJ2-1,.
TGTGCCAGCAGTTTAGGTTACGCGACGGAGTACCAAGAGACCCAGTACTTC,CASSLGYATEYQETQYF,TRBV28,.,TRBJ2-5,.
TGCGCCAGCAGCACTGGGACAGGAGTAAACACTGAAGCTTTCTTT,CASSTGTGVNTEAFF,TRBV5-1,TRBD1,TRBJ1-1,.
TGCGCCAGCAGCAAGACAGATTCGAGGTCGAACACTGAAGCTTTCTTT,CASSKTDSRSNTEAFF,TRBV5-1,.,TRBJ1-1,.
TGTGCCAGCAGTGATGGAGGGGCGATCACTGAAGCTTTCTTT,CASSDGGAITEAFF,TRBV6-1,.,TRBJ1-1,.
TGTGCCAGCAATAAACTGGGAGGGGATCAGCCCCAGCATTTT,CASNKLGGDQPQHF,TRBV6-5,.,TRBJ1-5,.
TGCGCCAGCAGCCAACGAGAGGGGGCCAACACCGGGGAGCTGTTTTTT,CASSQREGANTGELFF,TRBV4-1,TRBD1,TRBJ2-2,.